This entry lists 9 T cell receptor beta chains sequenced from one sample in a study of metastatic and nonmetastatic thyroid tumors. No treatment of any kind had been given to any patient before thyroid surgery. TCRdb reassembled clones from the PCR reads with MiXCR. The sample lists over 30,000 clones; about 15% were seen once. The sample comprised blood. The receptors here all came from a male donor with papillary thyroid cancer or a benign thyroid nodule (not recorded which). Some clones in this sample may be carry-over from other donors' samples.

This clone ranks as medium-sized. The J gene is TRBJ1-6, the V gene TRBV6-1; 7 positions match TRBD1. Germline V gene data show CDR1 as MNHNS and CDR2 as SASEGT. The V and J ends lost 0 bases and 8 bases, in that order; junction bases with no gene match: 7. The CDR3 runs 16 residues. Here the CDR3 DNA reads TGTGCCAGCAGTGAAGCCCTGACAGGGAGCCATTCACCCCTCCACTTT. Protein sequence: CASSEALTGSHSPLHF.

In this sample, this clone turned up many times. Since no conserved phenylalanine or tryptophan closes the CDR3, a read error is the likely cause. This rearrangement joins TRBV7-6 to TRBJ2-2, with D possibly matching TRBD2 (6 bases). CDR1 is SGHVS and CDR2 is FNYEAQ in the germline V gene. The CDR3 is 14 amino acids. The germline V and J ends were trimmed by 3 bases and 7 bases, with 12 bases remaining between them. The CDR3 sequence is CASSFGAGHGELFL. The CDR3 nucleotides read TGTGCCAGCAGCTTTGGGGCGGGGCACGGGGAGCTGTTTCTT.

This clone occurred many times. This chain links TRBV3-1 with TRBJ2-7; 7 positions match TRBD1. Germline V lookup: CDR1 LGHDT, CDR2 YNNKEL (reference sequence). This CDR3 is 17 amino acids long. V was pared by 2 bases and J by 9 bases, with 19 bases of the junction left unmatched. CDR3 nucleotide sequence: TGTGCCAGCAGCCAACCCCAGGGGGTAGGACGGCGCCGCGGGCAGTACTTC. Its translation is CASSQPQGVGRRRGQYF.

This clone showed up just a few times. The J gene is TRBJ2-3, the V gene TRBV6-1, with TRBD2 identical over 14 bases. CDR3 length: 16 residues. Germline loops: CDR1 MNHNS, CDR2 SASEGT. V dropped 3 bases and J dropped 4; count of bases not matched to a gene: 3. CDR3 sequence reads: CASSEGLAGVPDTQYF. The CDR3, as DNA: TGTGCCAGCAGTGAGGGACTAGCGGGAGTCCCAGATACGCAGTATTTT.

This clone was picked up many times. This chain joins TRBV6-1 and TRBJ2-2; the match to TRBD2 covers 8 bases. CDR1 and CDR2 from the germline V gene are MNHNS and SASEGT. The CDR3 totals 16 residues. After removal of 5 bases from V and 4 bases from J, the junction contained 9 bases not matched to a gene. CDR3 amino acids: CASSSSAGEVTGELFF. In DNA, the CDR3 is TGTGCCAGCAGTTCTTCAGCGGGAGAGGTCACCGGGGAGCTGTTTTTT.

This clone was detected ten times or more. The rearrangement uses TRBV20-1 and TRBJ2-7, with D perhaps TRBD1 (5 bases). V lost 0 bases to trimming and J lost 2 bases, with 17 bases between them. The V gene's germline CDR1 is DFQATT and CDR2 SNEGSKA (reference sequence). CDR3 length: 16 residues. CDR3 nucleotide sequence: TGCAGTGCTAGAGATCTGGAGACAGCAGACCCCTACGAGCAGTACTTC. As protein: CSARDLETADPYEQYF.

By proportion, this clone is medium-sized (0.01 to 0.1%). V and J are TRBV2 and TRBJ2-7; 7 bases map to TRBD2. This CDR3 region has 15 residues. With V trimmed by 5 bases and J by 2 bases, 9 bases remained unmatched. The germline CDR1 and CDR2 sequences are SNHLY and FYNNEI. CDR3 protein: CASSPRTGGPYEQYF. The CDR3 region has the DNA TGTGCCAGCAGTCCCAGAACGGGAGGCCCCTACGAGCAGTACTTC.

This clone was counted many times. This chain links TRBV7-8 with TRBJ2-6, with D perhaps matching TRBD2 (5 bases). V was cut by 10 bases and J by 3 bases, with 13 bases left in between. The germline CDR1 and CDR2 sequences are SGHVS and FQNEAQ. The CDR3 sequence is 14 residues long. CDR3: CATTGDLGANVLTF. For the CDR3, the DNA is TGTGCCACCACCGGGGATCTTGGGGCCAACGTCCTGACTTTC.

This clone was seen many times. The CDR3 spells CASSPRGTGTSTDTQYF. CDR3 in DNA: TGTGCCAGCAGCCCACGCGGGACCGGGACTAGTACAGATACGCAGTATTTT. This chain connects TRBV7-2 to TRBJ2-3; 8 nucleotides align to TRBD2. V trimming: 5 bases; J trimming: 3 bases; junction bases outside the gene matches: 13. Germline values: CDR1 SGHTA, CDR2 FQGNSA. The CDR3 is made up of 17 amino acids.